The 16 T cell receptor beta chains reported below all come from one sample, sequenced in a study of T cells after yellow fever vaccination. TCRdb reanalysed the 5' RACE reads using MiXCR and keeps one entry per CDR3 protein. The sample shows just under 600,000 distinct CDR3 sequences, less than 15% of them seen only once. Sequencing used PBMCs, obtained on the day of the yellow fever booster vaccination. These receptors came from a man aged 25-45 years who received the YFV17D yellow fever vaccine.

The chain has TRBV6-2 or TRBV6-3 and TRBJ2-1, with D maybe TRBD2 (5 bases). The V and J ends lost 6 bases and 7 bases respectively, with 19 bases between them. Looked up from germline, CDR1 is MNHEY and CDR2 is SVGEGT. The CDR3 sequence is 15 residues long. The CDR3 loop reads CASRARGTSWNEQFF. CDR3 in DNA: TGTGCCAGCAGGGCTCGGGGAACCTCTTGGAATGAGCAGTTCTTC.

CDR3 protein: CASSLGPASSYNEQFF. CDR3 bases: TGTGCCAGCAGCTTAGGCCCCGCCAGCTCCTACAATGAGCAGTTCTTC. The gene calls are TRBV11-2 and TRBJ2-1; D gene unclear. Germline V gene lookup returns CDR1 SGHAT and CDR2 FQNNGV. The CDR3 is made up of 16 amino acids. Trimming shortened V by 1 base and J by 0 bases, and 10 bases separated the two germline ends.

The CDR3 sequence: CASPFSDRFYGYTF. As DNA, the CDR3 is TGTGCCAGCCCCTTTTCGGACAGGTTCTATGGCTACACCTTC. The chain recombines TRBV12-3 or TRBV12-4 with TRBJ1-2, with 7 bases fitting TRBD1. There are 14 residues in the CDR3. The J segment lost 4 bases and the V segment lost 8 bases, leaving 10 bases of the junction unmatched.

This clonotype was picked up a small number of times. This rearrangement joins TRBV5-1 to TRBJ2-7, with 8 positions matching TRBD1. Trimming took 0 bases from V and 5 from J; bases not matched to a gene: 10. The CDR3 is 16 amino acids. Looked up from germline, CDR1 is SGHRS and CDR2 is YFSETQ. Here the CDR3 DNA reads TGCGCCAGCAGCTTGGATCTTTCCGGGACAGGAAACGAGCAGTACTTC. Its protein is CASSLDLSGTGNEQYF.

The chain recombines TRBV4-3 with TRBJ2-2; a weak D match, TRBD2 (6 bases). Germline CDR1 and CDR2: LGHNA and YSLEER. The CDR3 consists of 16 residues. The germline V and J ends were trimmed by 1 base and 0 bases, with 9 bases remaining between them. The CDR3 DNA reads TGCGCCAGCAGCCAAGGAGAGCGGGCGAACACCGGGGAGCTGTTTTTT. Protein sequence: CASSQGERANTGELFF.

The V gene is TRBV11-2, the J gene TRBJ2-4; D is uncertain. The CDR3 runs to 13 residues. Germline CDR1 is SGHAT and CDR2 is FQNNGV. Trimming removed 3 bases from V and 5 bases from J, with 8 bases in between. The CDR3 nucleotides are TGTGCCAGCAGCTTGGACCCCCAAAACATTCAGTACTTC. The encoded protein is CASSLDPQNIQYF.

This clonotype was seen more than once but under ten times. V is TRBV7-6 and J is TRBJ2-5; weak D call: TRBD1 (5 bases). In germline, CDR1 is SGHVS, CDR2 FNYEAQ. The CDR3 extends over 16 amino acids. The V end lost 1 base, the J end lost 6 bases, and 18 bases lay between the germline ends. The DNA for the CDR3 is TGTGCCAGCAGCTTAGTAACTCAGGGTGGTGGGAAGACCCAGTACTTC. This codes for CASSLVTQGGGKTQYF.

The sample holds a few counts of this clonotype. This chain uses TRBV7-2 with TRBJ2-1, with D perhaps assigned TRBD1 or TRBD2 (6 bases each). Germline V gives CDR1 SGHTA, CDR2 FQGNSA. There are 15 residues in the CDR3. Trimming cost V 2 bases and J 4 bases, with 12 bases left between them. The CDR3 loop reads CASSLSGAAYNEQFF. Written as DNA, the CDR3 is TGTGCCAGCAGCTTATCGGGGGCCGCGTACAATGAGCAGTTCTTC.

The table lists this clonotype with a few counts. The chain carries TRBV5-6 and TRBJ1-2, with D unresolved. The V and J ends lost 1 base and 4 bases respectively, with 11 bases between them. CDR3 length equals 14 residues. Germline V gene lookup returns CDR1 SGHDT and CDR2 YYEEEE. The CDR3 here is CASSLRGPTYGYTF. The CDR3 DNA follows: TGTGCCAGCAGCTTGCGAGGGCCTACCTATGGCTACACCTTC. The full variable domain, completed using reference TRBV5-6 and TRBJ1-2, is DAGVTQSPTHLIKTRGQQVTLRCSPKSGHDTVSWYQQALGQGPQFIFQYYEEEERQRGNFPDRFSGHQFPNYSSELNVNALLLGDSALYLCASSLRGPTYGYTFGSGTRLTVV.

The gene calls are TRBV7-3 and TRBJ2-1; 9 nucleotides match TRBD2. The CDR3 sequence is 15 residues long. J lost 8 bases, V lost 1 base, and 6 bases had no gene match. Germline V gene data show CDR1 as SGHTA and CDR2 as FQGTGA. The CDR3 sequence: CASSLIPSGMYEQFF. In nucleotides, the CDR3 is TGTGCCAGCAGCTTAATTCCTAGCGGGATGTATGAGCAGTTCTTC.

This clonotype was detected a few times. V usage is TRBV10-3 and J usage is TRBJ1-1, with D unresolved. The CDR3 extends over 11 amino acids. V was cut by 0 bases and J by 6 bases, with 2 bases left in between. In germline, CDR1 is ENHRY, CDR2 SYGVKD. The CDR3 region is CAISESAEAFF. The CDR3, as DNA: TGTGCCATCAGTGAGTCCGCTGAAGCTTTCTTT.

This clonotype was recorded many times. The V gene is TRBV11-2, the J gene TRBJ2-2; weak D call: TRBD1 (6 bases). Trimming took off 2 bases at V and 3 bases at J, with 19 bases between the two ends. The germline V gene encodes CDR1 SGHAT and CDR2 FQNNGV. This CDR3 comprises 18 residues. CDR3 sequence (DNA): TGTGCCAGCAGCTTACGGACAGCGTCGGGGCGGTACACCGGGGAGCTGTTTTTT. It is translated as CASSLRTASGRYTGELFF. Looking up the rest from reference TRBV11-2 and TRBJ2-2 gives the full variable domain: EAGVAQSPRYKIIEKRQSVAFWCNPISGHATLYWYQQILGQGPKLLIQFQNNGVVDDSQLPKDRFSAERLKGVDSTLKIQPAKLEDSAVYLCASSLRTASGRYTGELFFGEGSRLTVL.

This clonotype was detected only a few times. V usage is TRBV15 and J usage is TRBJ1-1; TRBD1 might be the D (5 bases). V dropped 2 bases and J dropped 0 bases, with 10 bases sitting between them. Germline assignment: CDR1 LNHNV and CDR2 YYDKDF (reference sequence). The CDR3 has 15 residues. The CDR3, as DNA: TGTGCCACCAGCAGAACAGGCTTCATGAACACTGAAGCTTTCTTT. Its translation is CATSRTGFMNTEAFF.

This chain uses TRBV5-1 with TRBJ2-7; 10 nucleotides line up with TRBD2. Germline V lookup: CDR1 SGHRS, CDR2 YFSETQ. CDR3 length: 16 residues. V lost 3 bases, J lost 3 bases, and 9 bases stayed unmatched. DNA of the CDR3: TGCGCCAGCAGCTCCCTTGGGGCTAGCGGGAGCTACGAGCAGTACTTC. Protein product: CASSSLGASGSYEQYF.

This clonotype has ten or more counts. V usage is TRBV30 and J usage is TRBJ1-6; 7 positions match TRBD1. The CDR3 spans 13 residues. The J segment lost 7 bases and the V segment lost 4 bases, leaving 4 bases of the junction unmatched. CDR1 and CDR2 (germline): GTSNPN, SVGIG (reference sequence). Here the CDR3 DNA reads TGTGCCTGGACCGGGACAGAAAATTCACCCCTCCACTTT. Encoded protein: CAWTGTENSPLHF. The entire variable domain, with the rest obtained from reference TRBV30 and TRBJ1-6, is as follows: SQTIHQWPATLVQPVGSPLSLECTVEGTSNPNLYWYRQAAGRGLQLLFYSVGIGQISSEVPQNLSASRPQDRQFILSSKKLLLSDSGFYLCAWTGTENSPLHFGNGTRLTVT.

The genes are TRBV28 and TRBJ2-7; TRBD1 agrees at 7 bases. The ends lost 5 bases at V and 0 bases at J; junction bases unmatched: 7. The germline V gene has CDR1 MDHEN and CDR2 SYDVKM. The length of the CDR3 is 15 residues. The CDR3, as DNA: TGTGCCAGCAGTCTGGGACAGCAAAGCTCCTACGAGCAGTACTTC. Amino acids: CASSLGQQSSYEQYF.